Each of the 25 T cell receptor beta chains below was sequenced from the same sample in a study of human T cells and chemical hapten exposure. TCRdb called the RACE reads again in MiXCR, with one record for every CDR3 protein. The data hold approximately 320,000 distinct CDR3 sequences, with 4.5% to 7% observed a single time. The time point denotes: pre-sensitization, week 0. The treatment was: therapeutic diphenylcyclopropenone sensitization with weekly scalp DPC. The input for sequencing was whole blood, taken in connection with sensitization to the hapten diphenylcyclopropenone (DPC). The receptors stem from a woman under 30 with alopecia areata. Some clones in this sample may be carry-over from other donors' samples.

This clonotype has just a few counts. The chain joins TRBV27 to TRBJ2-7, with 11 bases aligning to TRBD1. Trimming removed 3 bases from V and 3 bases from J; junction bases left unmatched: 4. The germline CDR1 and CDR2 sequences are MNHEY and SMNVEV (reference sequence). There are 15 residues in the CDR3. The CDR3: CASSLEGQGDYEQYF. In DNA, the CDR3 is TGTGCCAGCAGTTTGGAGGGACAGGGGGACTACGAGCAGTACTTC.

This clonotype has just a few counts. The chain combines TRBV18 with TRBJ1-2, with D perhaps matching TRBD1 (5 bases). Between the trimmed V and J ends, which lost 2 bases and 3 bases, there was a span of 10 bases. This CDR3 is built from 14 residues. Germline V gives CDR1 KGHSH, CDR2 LQKENI. CDR3 nucleotides: TGTGCCAGCTCACCATCAACAGGAGACTATGGCTACACCTTC. Translated, it gives CASSPSTGDYGYTF.

This chain uses TRBV7-6 with TRBJ1-6, with 7 bases aligning to TRBD1. The CDR3 is 16 amino acids. The germline V gene has CDR1 SGHVS and CDR2 FNYEAQ. Trimming took 5 bases from V and 7 from J; bases not matched to a gene: 11. CDR3 nucleotide sequence: TGTGCCAGCAGCGCGGGGTACAGGGGTGGCAATTCACCCCTCCACTTT. Its translation is CASSAGYRGGNSPLHF.

In this sample, this clonotype turned up many times. The chain recombines TRBV7-9 with TRBJ1-1; 7 nucleotides agree with TRBD1. V was clipped by 7 bases and J by 6 bases; unmatched bases: 17. Looked up from germline, CDR1 is SEHNR and CDR2 is FQNEAQ (reference sequence). The CDR3 length is 16 residues. The CDR3 reads CASTGQGEGRVPEAFF. Here the CDR3 DNA reads TGTGCCAGCACCGGGCAGGGGGAGGGTCGAGTTCCTGAAGCTTTCTTT. Filled out from reference TRBV7-9 and TRBJ1-1, the complete variable domain reads DTGVSQNPRHKITKRGQNVTFRCDPISEHNRLYWYRQTLGQGPEFLTYFQNEAQLEKSRLLSDRFSAERPKGSFSTLEIQRTEQGDSAMYLCASTGQGEGRVPEAFFGQGTRLTVV.

This clonotype was recorded many times. The V and J genes are TRBV4-3 and TRBJ2-7, with a tentative D call TRBD2 (6 bases). CDR3 length: 15 amino acids. CDR1 LGHNA and CDR2 YSLEER come from the germline V gene. The V end lost 0 bases, the J end lost 0 bases, and 9 bases lay between the germline ends. The CDR3 DNA is TGCGCCAGCAGCCAAGAATTCGGGGGCTCCTACGAGCAGTACTTC. It specifies CASSQEFGGSYEQYF.

This chain links TRBV9 with TRBJ2-3; tentative D call: TRBD1 (5 bases). Germline values: CDR1 SGDLS, CDR2 YYNGEE. Trimming pared 0 bases from V and 0 bases from J, leaving 17 bases between. The CDR3 contains 18 residues. CDR3 region: CASSVAFGQLVSTDTQYF. In DNA form, the CDR3 reads TGTGCCAGCAGCGTAGCGTTTGGACAATTGGTTAGCACAGATACGCAGTATTTT.

This clonotype was detected a few times. This sequence joins TRBV7-9 and TRBJ2-7; 7 nucleotides align to TRBD2. The CDR3 consists of 16 residues. V lost 0 bases, J lost 2 bases, and 7 bases stayed unmatched. CDR1 and CDR2 from the germline V gene are SEHNR and FQNEAQ (reference sequence). CDR3 nucleotides: TGTGCCAGCAGCTTAGCGCGGGGAGGGCGAACCTACGAGCAGTACTTC. This gives the protein CASSLARGGRTYEQYF.

This clonotype was recorded a few times. The chain joins TRBV3-1 to TRBJ1-6, with D perhaps matching TRBD1 (6 bases). Trimming took off 1 base at V and 9 bases at J, with 16 bases between the two ends. The V gene's germline CDR1 is LGHDT and CDR2 YNNKEL (reference sequence). This CDR3 region has 16 residues. The CDR3 sequence: CASSQGPGTTSSPLHF. The CDR3 DNA reads as TGTGCCAGCAGCCAAGGCCCCGGGACAACGAGTTCACCCCTCCACTTT.

This clonotype was detected ten times or more. The chain employs TRBV27 and TRBJ1-5; 9 nucleotides agree with TRBD1. Germline lookup yields CDR1 MNHEY and CDR2 SMNVEV (reference sequence). The CDR3 has 17 residues. J was trimmed by 8 bases and V by 4 bases; bases with no gene match: 15. In DNA form, the CDR3 reads TGTGCCAGCAGTTCCGTATTGGGACAGGGCCCCATCAAGCCCCAGCATTTT. It encodes CASSSVLGQGPIKPQHF.

The sample holds many counts of this clonotype. The chain uses TRBV27 and TRBJ2-5, with TRBD2 as a possible D gene (6 bases). Trimming stripped 4 bases from V and 4 bases from J, with 10 bases between. The CDR3 sequence is 13 residues long. Germline V gives CDR1 MNHEY, CDR2 SMNVEV (reference sequence). The CDR3 sequence: CASSSVGGETQYF. The CDR3 bases are TGTGCCAGCAGTTCAGTGGGGGGAGAGACCCAGTACTTC.

The chain uses TRBV7-8 and TRBJ2-7; TRBD1 matches 7 bases. The CDR3 sequence is 15 residues long. Germline CDR1 reads SGHVS; CDR2 reads FQNEAQ. With 7 bases clipped from V and 1 base from J, the junction kept 10 bases outside the gene matches. The chain's CDR3 is CASNFGAGGSYEQYF. CDR3 in DNA: TGTGCCAGCAACTTCGGGGCAGGGGGTTCCTACGAGCAGTACTTC.

This clonotype was detected only a few times. The rearrangement uses TRBV3-1 and TRBJ2-1; 11 bases fit TRBD2. J gave up 10 bases and V 0 bases, and 20 bases lay outside the gene matches. This CDR3 spans 20 amino acids. Per germline, CDR1 LGHDT and CDR2 YNNKEL (reference sequence). The CDR3 DNA follows: TGTGCCAGCAGCCAAGATTCCCCTAAGGTAGCGGGGGGGCAGGTGGGCGAGCAGTTCTTC. It codes for CASSQDSPKVAGGQVGEQFF.

This clonotype was counted at least ten times. This chain links TRBV12-5 with TRBJ2-5, with D hard to call. CDR1 and CDR2 from the germline V gene are LGHNT and FRNRAP. CDR3 length: 11 amino acids. V was shortened by 1 base and J by 5 bases, with 2 bases between the two germline ends. This CDR3 reads CASGLGETQYF. The CDR3 bases are TGTGCTAGTGGTTTGGGGGAGACCCAGTACTTC. Together with reference TRBV12-5 and TRBJ2-5, the CDR3 gives the full variable domain: DARVTQTPRHKVTEMGQEVTMRCQPILGHNTVFWYRQTMMQGLELLAYFRNRAPLDDSGMPKDRFSAEMPDATLATLKIQPSEPRDSAVYFCASGLGETQYFGPGTRLLVL.

In its sample, this clonotype was seen many times. The chain employs TRBV6-5 and TRBJ2-2; TRBD1 aligns across 7 bases. Germline V gives CDR1 MNHEY, CDR2 SVGAGI. The CDR3 is made up of 14 amino acids. V was clipped by 6 bases and J by 4 bases; unmatched bases: 5. The CDR3 coding sequence is TGTGCCAGCAGCGGTACAGGGGCCACCGGGGAGCTGTTTTTT. Encoded protein: CASSGTGATGELFF.

The table lists this clonotype with many counts. This rearrangement joins TRBV27 to TRBJ2-1; possible D gene TRBD2, 6 bases. The CDR3 consists of 12 residues. The germline V gene encodes CDR1 MNHEY and CDR2 SMNVEV (reference sequence). The V and J ends lost 6 bases and 9 bases respectively, with 12 bases between them. CDR3 in amino acids: CASRGREVEQFF. CDR3 in DNA: TGTGCCAGCAGGGGCAGGGAGGTTGAGCAGTTCTTC.

The table lists this clonotype with a few counts. This sequence joins TRBV20-1 and TRBJ1-1, with 9 nucleotides matching TRBD1. Losses at the gene ends were 5 bases for V and 4 bases for J; bases not matched to a gene: 8. CDR3 length: 14 residues. The germline V gene encodes CDR1 DFQATT and CDR2 SNEGSKA (reference sequence). CDR3 nucleotide sequence: TGCAGTGCTGGCACAGGGGGCGGTGGCACTGAAGCTTTCTTT. This encodes CSAGTGGGGTEAFF.

This clonotype was observed many times. The gene calls are TRBV10-3 and TRBJ2-3; D tentatively reads TRBD1 or TRBD2 (5 bases each). CDR3 size: 12 residues. From germline, CDR1 is ENHRY and CDR2 SYGVKD. V lost 6 bases and J lost 11, with 15 bases in between. CDR3 in amino acids: CAIRGPELRQYF. CDR3 nucleotides: TGTGCCATCAGGGGACCGGAGCTCCGGCAGTATTTT.

This sequence joins TRBV4-1 and TRBJ2-1, with 7 bases aligning to TRBD1. Germline-derived CDR1 and CDR2 are MGHRA and YSYEKL. This CDR3 is built from 16 residues. The V segment lost 1 base and the J segment 0 bases; nucleotides outside the gene matches: 3. The CDR3 DNA follows: TGCGCCAGCAGCCAAGCATACAGGGGCTCCTACAATGAGCAGTTCTTC. Translated: CASSQAYRGSYNEQFF.

This clonotype was found a few times. V usage is TRBV7-2 and J usage is TRBJ2-3; D not certain. Germline values: CDR1 SGHTA, CDR2 FQGNSA. This CDR3 is 13 amino acids long. V lost 3 bases and J 13 bases, leaving 17 bases between the germline ends. The CDR3 nucleotides are TGTGCCAGCAGCTTCTCCCGGCTAGGTATAGAGTATTTT. It encodes CASSFSRLGIEYF.

This clonotype has a count of ten or more. The chain employs TRBV12-3 or TRBV12-4 and TRBJ1-5; 8 bases line up with TRBD1. This CDR3 region has 14 residues. With V trimmed by 6 bases and J by 2 bases, 3 bases remained unmatched. The CDR3 is CASSPTGGNQPQHF. CDR3 bases: TGTGCCAGCAGCCCGACAGGGGGCAATCAGCCCCAGCATTTT.

This clonotype was detected ten times or more. The chain carries TRBV20-1 and TRBJ1-5; TRBD1 aligns across 8 bases. Unmatched junction bases numbered 4, after V lost 4 bases and J lost 2 bases. The CDR3 length is 14 residues. The germline V gene encodes CDR1 DFQATT and CDR2 SNEGSKA (reference sequence). Here the CDR3 DNA reads TGCAGTGCTACACAGGGGGGGCGCAATCAGCCCCAGCATTTT. Encoded protein: CSATQGGRNQPQHF.

This clonotype was counted at least ten times. The CDR3 spells CASSEGNYGYTF. CDR3 nucleotide sequence: TGTGCCAGCAGTGAAGGGAATTATGGCTACACCTTC. The rearrangement links TRBV6-1 to TRBJ1-2; D is uncertain. CDR1 is MNHNS, CDR2 SASEGT, per germline. CDR3 size: 12 residues. V was shortened by 1 base and J by 5 bases, with 5 bases between the two germline ends.

This rearrangement joins TRBV21-1 to TRBJ2-2; the D call in the table, TRBD1, was not verified against the DNA. TRBV21-1 is shown as a pseudogene. The CDR3 sequence is 16 residues long. CDR3 coding DNA: TGTGCCAGCAGCAAAGAAGAACAGGGTGGGACCGGGGAGCTGTTTTTT. Translating it yields CASSKEEQGGTGELFF.

The CDR3 region has the DNA TGTGCCAGCTCACCGCAGGGTGTTAGCTCTGGGGCCAACGTCCTGACTTTC. It specifies CASSPQGVSSGANVLTF. The rearrangement uses TRBV18 and TRBJ2-6; D may be TRBD1 (5 bases). This CDR3 contains 17 residues. Trimming pared 3 bases from V and 0 bases from J, leaving 12 bases between. Germline V gene lookup returns CDR1 KGHSH and CDR2 LQKENI.

The chain couples TRBV15 to TRBJ2-2; a weak D match, TRBD1 (5 bases). There are 18 residues in the CDR3. V lost 1 base to trimming and J lost 1 base, with 16 bases between them. Germline CDR1 and CDR2: LNHNV and YYDKDF (reference sequence). The CDR3 sequence is CATSRGGGSLLNTGELFF. The CDR3 DNA is TGTGCCACCAGCAGAGGGGGCGGCTCCCTATTGAACACCGGGGAGCTGTTTTTT.